This TCR beta chain is drawn from a study of blood T cells in healthy people across ages. Study details: For every two T cells, template switching captured about one barcoded beta molecule.

Using a J-beta primer mix together with a sample-barcoded 5' primer, a second PCR was run for roughly 6 to 12 cycles. With 12 random nucleotides, a template-switch adaptor tagged each individual cDNA molecule. TCRdb called the 5' RACE reads again in MiXCR, with one record for every CDR3 protein. The table includes hundreds of thousands of distinct CDR3 sequences, 58% detected once. Total RNA was extracted at no less than 5 micrograms per sample. In this sample, this clonotype turned up a few times. Its specificity is not known. Per germline, CDR1 SGHTA and CDR2 FQGNSA. The length of the CDR3 is 14 residues. The V segment lost 5 bases and the J segment 7 bases; nucleotides outside the gene matches: 5. Study-level points and caveats: In long-lived donors, naive CD4+ cell counts and diversity exceeded those of aged donors.

The V call is TRBV7-2, the J call TRBJ2-2; 9 bases are a match to TRBD1. The receptor was isolated from a man aged 60-69 years in good health. Sequencing input: blood. This CDR3 reads CASSPHRGLGELFF. For the CDR3, the DNA is TGTGCCAGCAGCCCCCACAGGGGGCTCGGGGAGCTGTTTTTT.